This TCR beta chain came from a study of T cells after posttransplantation cyclophosphamide. Study observations and caveats: Donor CD8+ memory clones often dominated recipient blood repertoires at later times. Blood and skin or GI T cell repertoires showed limited TRB overlap.

TCRdb keeps only in-frame clones here, not all; method: immunoSEQ multiplex PCR. The sample holds approximately 41,000 clones, and no clone turns up only once. The table lists this clone with many counts. Its antigen is not identified. The CDR3 runs 16 residues. Germline assignment: CDR1 MNHEY and CDR2 SVGAGI. V lost 2 bases, J lost 0 bases, and 13 bases lay in between. Peripheral blood was collected from the related graft donor on the marrow donation day. This TCR derives from a man in his forties or fifties in good health, CMV-negative, and a related stem cell transplant donor. The V call is TRBV6-5, the J call TRBJ1-2; a weak D match, TRBD1 (5 bases). Sequencing used PBMCs. CDR3 DNA sequence: TGTGCCAGCAGTTACACAGGTCTAGGACCTAACTATGGCTACACCTTC. It encodes CASSYTGLGPNYGYTF.